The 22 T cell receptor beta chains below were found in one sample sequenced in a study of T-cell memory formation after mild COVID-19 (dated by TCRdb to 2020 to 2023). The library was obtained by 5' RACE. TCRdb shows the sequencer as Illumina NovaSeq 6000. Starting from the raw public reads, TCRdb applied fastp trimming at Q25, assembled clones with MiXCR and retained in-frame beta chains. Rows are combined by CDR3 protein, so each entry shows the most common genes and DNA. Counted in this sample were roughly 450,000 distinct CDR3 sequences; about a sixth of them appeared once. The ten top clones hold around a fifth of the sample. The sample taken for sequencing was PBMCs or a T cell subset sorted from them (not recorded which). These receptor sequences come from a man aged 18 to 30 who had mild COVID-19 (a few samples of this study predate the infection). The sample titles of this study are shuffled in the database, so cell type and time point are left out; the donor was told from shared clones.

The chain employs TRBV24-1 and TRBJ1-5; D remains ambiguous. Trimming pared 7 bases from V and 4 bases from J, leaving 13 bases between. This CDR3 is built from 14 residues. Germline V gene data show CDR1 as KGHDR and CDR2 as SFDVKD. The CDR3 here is CATSSTQTNQPQHF. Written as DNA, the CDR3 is TGTGCCACCAGCTCTACACAGACGAATCAGCCCCAGCATTTT.

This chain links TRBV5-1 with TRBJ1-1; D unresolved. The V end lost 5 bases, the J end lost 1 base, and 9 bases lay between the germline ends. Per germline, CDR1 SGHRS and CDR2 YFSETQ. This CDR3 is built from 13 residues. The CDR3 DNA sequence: TGCGCCAGCAGACAAGCCCCGAACACTGAAGCTTTCTTT. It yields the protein CASRQAPNTEAFF.

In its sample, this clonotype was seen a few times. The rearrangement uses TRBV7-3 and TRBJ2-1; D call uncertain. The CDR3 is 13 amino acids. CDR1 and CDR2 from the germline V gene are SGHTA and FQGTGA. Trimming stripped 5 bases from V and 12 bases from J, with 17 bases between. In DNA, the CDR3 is TGTGCCAGCAGCCTTAAGGTCAACGGAAGGCAGTTCTTC. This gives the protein CASSLKVNGRQFF.

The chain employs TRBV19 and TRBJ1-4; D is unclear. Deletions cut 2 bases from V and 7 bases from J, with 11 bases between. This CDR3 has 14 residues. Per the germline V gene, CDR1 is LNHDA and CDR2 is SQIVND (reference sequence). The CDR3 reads CASSIMGISEKLFF. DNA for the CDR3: TGTGCCAGTAGTATAATGGGGATTAGTGAAAAACTGTTTTTT.

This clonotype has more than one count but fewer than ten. Here the CDR3 reads CASSYPGSMNTEAFF. CDR3 sequence (DNA): TGCGCCAGCAGCTACCCGGGTTCCATGAACACTGAAGCTTTCTTT. The chain couples TRBV5-1 to TRBJ1-1; D gene unclear. The CDR3 sequence is 15 residues long. V was shortened by 3 bases and J by 0 bases, with 12 bases between the two germline ends. The germline CDR1 and CDR2 sequences are SGHRS and YFSETQ.

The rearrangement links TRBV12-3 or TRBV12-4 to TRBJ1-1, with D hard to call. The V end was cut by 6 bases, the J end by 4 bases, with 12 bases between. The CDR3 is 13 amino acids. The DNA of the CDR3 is TGTGCCAGCAGCAGGACGGTCGGCACTGAAGCTTTCTTT. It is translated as CASSRTVGTEAFF.

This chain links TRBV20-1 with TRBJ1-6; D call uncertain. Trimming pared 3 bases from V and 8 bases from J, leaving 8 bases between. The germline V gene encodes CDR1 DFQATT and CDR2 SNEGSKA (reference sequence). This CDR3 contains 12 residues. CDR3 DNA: TGCAGTGCTAGGATGGTGGATTCACCCCTCCACTTT. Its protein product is CSARMVDSPLHF.

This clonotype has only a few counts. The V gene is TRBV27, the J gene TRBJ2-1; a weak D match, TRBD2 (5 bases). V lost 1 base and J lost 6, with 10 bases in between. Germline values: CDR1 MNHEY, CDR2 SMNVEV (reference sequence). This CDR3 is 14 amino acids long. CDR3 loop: CASSLLGRLNEQFF. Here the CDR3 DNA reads TGTGCCAGCAGTTTATTAGGGAGACTCAATGAGCAGTTCTTC.

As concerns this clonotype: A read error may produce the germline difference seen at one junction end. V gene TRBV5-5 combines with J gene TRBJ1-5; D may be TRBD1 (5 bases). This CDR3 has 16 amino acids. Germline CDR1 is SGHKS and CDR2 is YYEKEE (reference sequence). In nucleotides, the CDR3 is TGTTCCAGCAGCGGACTAGCGGGGGGGTTCAATCAGCCCCAGCATTTT. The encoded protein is CSSSGLAGGFNQPQHF.

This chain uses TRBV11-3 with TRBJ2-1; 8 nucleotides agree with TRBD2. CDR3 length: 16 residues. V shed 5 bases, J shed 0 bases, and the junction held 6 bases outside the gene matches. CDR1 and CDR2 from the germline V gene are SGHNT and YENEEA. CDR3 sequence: CASSASGTSSYNEQFF. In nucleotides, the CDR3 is TGTGCCAGCAGCGCCTCCGGGACTAGCTCCTACAATGAGCAGTTCTTC.

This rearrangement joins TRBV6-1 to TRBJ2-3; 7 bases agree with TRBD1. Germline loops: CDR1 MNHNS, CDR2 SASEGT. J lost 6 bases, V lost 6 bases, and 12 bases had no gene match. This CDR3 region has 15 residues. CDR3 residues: CASRRGKGAPDTQYF. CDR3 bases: TGTGCCAGCAGGAGAGGGAAGGGGGCGCCGGATACGCAGTATTTT.

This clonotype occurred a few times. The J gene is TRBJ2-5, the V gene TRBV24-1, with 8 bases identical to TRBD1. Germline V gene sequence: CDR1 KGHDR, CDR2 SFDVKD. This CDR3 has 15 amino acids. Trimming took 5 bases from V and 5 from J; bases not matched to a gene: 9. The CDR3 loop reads CATSVFRGRLETQYF. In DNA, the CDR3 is TGTGCCACCAGTGTCTTCAGGGGGCGGTTGGAGACCCAGTACTTC.

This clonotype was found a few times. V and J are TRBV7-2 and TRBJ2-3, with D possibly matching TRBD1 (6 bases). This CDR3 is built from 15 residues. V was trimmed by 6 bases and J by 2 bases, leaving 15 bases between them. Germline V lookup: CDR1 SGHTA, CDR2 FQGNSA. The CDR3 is CASRPRQAFTDTQYF. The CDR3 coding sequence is TGTGCCAGCAGGCCGAGACAGGCCTTCACAGATACGCAGTATTTT.

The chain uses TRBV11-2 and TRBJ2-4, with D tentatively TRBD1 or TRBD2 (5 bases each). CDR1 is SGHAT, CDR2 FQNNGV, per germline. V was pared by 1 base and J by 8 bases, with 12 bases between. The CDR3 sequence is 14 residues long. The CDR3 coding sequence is TGTGCCAGCAGCTTAGGAGGGACCTCCGACATTCAGTACTTC. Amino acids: CASSLGGTSDIQYF.

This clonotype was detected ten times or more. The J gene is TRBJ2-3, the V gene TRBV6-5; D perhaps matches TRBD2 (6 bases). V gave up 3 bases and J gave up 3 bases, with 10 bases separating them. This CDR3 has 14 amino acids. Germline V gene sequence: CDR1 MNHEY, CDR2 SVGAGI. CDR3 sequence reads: CASSYSGGTDTQYF. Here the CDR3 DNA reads TGTGCCAGCAGTTATAGCGGTGGGACAGATACGCAGTATTTT.

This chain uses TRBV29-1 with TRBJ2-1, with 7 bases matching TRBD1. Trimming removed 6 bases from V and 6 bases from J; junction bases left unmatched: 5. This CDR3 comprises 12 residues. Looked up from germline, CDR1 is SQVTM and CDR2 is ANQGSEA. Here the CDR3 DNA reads TGCAGCGTCCAACCAGGGGGCAATGAGCAGTTCTTC. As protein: CSVQPGGNEQFF.

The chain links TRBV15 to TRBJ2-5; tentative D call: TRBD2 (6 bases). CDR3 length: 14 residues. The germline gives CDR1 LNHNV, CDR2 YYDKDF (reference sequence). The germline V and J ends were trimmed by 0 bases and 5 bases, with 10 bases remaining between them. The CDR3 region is CATSRDGGPETQYF. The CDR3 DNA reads TGTGCCACCAGCAGAGATGGAGGGCCCGAGACCCAGTACTTC.

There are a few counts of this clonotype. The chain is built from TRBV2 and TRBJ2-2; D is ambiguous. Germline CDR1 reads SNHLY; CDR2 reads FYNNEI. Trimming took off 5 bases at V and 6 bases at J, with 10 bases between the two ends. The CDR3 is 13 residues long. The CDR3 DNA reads TGTGCCAGCAGTACTGTCCCCTCCGGGGAGCTGTTTTTT. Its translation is CASSTVPSGELFF.

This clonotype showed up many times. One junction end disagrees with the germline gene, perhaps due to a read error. The CDR3 DNA follows: TGTGCCAGCAGCTCGGGACATAATGGAAAACTGTTTTTT. As protein: CASSSGHNGKLFF. The chain has TRBV7-2 and TRBJ1-4; a weak D match, TRBD1 (6 bases). CDR3 length: 13 amino acids. Germline lookup yields CDR1 SGHTA and CDR2 FQGNSA.

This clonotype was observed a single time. The CDR3 loop reads CASSRDRGHSPLHF. In nucleotides, the CDR3 is TGTGCCAGCAGCAGGGACAGGGGGCACTCACCCCTCCACTTT. This chain connects TRBV7-8 to TRBJ1-6, with 12 bases matching TRBD1. CDR3 size: 14 residues. With V trimmed by 5 bases and J by 10 bases, 3 bases remained unmatched. The germline V gene has CDR1 SGHVS and CDR2 FQNEAQ.

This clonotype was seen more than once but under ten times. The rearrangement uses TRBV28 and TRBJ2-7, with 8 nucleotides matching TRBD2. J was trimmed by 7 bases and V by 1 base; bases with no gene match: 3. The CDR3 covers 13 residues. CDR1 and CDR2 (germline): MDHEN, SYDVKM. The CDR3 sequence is CASSLFAGGEQYV. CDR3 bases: TGTGCCAGCAGTTTATTTGCGGGGGGAGAGCAGTACGTC.

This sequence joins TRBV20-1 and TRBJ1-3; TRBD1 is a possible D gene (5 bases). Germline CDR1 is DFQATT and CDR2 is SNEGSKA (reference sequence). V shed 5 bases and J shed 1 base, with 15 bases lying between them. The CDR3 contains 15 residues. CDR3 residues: CSARRAGTSGNTIYF. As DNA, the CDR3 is TGCAGTGCTCGCAGGGCAGGGACTTCTGGAAACACCATATATTTT.